One and the same sample provided the 14 T cell receptor beta chains below, sequenced in a study of beta chain features in type 1 diabetes. Every bit of the isolated RNA underwent reverse transcription, so sequencing read expressed TCRB transcripts. Only in-frame clones appear in the TCRdb table, and some are missing; sequencing was by immunoSEQ multiplex PCR. The sample lists about 350,000 clones; about 20% were seen once. The sequencing input was naive CD4+ T cells from blood. The source is a woman aged 18-29 years in good health.

This clone was found a few times. This chain joins TRBV4-1 and TRBJ1-2; 7 bases match TRBD1. CDR3 length equals 18 residues. Germline CDR1 and CDR2: MGHRA and YSYEKL. The V gene end was trimmed by 0 bases and the J gene end by 5 bases; junction bases not matched to a gene: 15. CDR3 loop: CASSQDRGQALTLYGYTF. The CDR3 nucleotides are TGCGCCAGCAGCCAAGACCGAGGACAGGCCCTGACCCTTTATGGCTACACCTTC.

This clone appeared a few times. J is TRBJ1-1 and V is TRBV6-5; D is uncertain. There are 12 residues in the CDR3. The germline V and J ends were trimmed by 4 bases and 0 bases, with 3 bases remaining between them. Germline V gene data show CDR1 as MNHEY and CDR2 as SVGAGI. In nucleotides, the CDR3 is TGTGCCAGCAGTTCAGTGAACACTGAAGCTTTCTTT. Translation: CASSSVNTEAFF.

This sequence joins TRBV6-1 and TRBJ2-3; 10 nucleotides line up with TRBD2. CDR1 and CDR2 (germline): MNHNS, SASEGT. There are 15 residues in the CDR3. Unmatched junction bases numbered 6, after V lost 6 bases and J lost 3 bases. The CDR3 loop is CASSLAGDTTDTQYF. In DNA, the CDR3 is TGTGCCAGCAGCCTAGCGGGGGACACGACAGATACGCAGTATTTT.

This clone was picked up a small number of times. This chain connects TRBV5-6 to TRBJ1-1; no firm D call. The V end lost 5 bases, the J end lost 5 bases, and 13 bases lay between the germline ends. Germline CDR1 SGHDT, CDR2 YYEEEE. This CDR3 is built from 13 residues. The CDR3 DNA is TGTGCCAGCAGTTTCGGGCCGGGGACTGAAGCTTTCTTT. This translates into CASSFGPGTEAFF.

The chain carries TRBV7-8 and TRBJ1-2; D possibly corresponds to TRBD1 (5 bases). The CDR3 extends over 11 amino acids. V shed 5 bases and J shed 7 bases, with 8 bases lying between them. Germline CDR1 reads SGHVS; CDR2 reads FQNEAQ. CDR3 amino acids: CASSPGLGYTF. The CDR3 DNA follows: TGTGCCAGCAGCCCGGGACTTGGCTACACCTTC. Based on the CDR3 plus reference TRBV7-8 and TRBJ1-2, the full variable domain is GAGVSQSPRYKVAKRGQDVALRCDPISGHVSLFWYQQALGQGPEFLTYFQNEAQLDKSGLPSDRFFAERPEGSVSTLKIQRTQQEDSAVYLCASSPGLGYTFGSGTRLTVV.

This clone was counted between two and nine times. The chain uses TRBV10-3 and TRBJ2-1; 9 bases map to TRBD1. The CDR3 extends over 14 amino acids. Trimming cost V 0 bases and J 11 bases; bases outside gene matches: 5. From germline, CDR1 is ENHRY and CDR2 SYGVKD. The CDR3 DNA reads TGTGCCATCAGTGAGTCATCGGGACAGGGAAAGCAGTTCTTC. It translates to CAISESSGQGKQFF.

V is TRBV5-6 and J is TRBJ2-7; 12 bases match TRBD1. The CDR3 totals 15 residues. Germline CDR1 is SGHDT and CDR2 is YYEEEE. The junction had 8 bases not matched to a gene; V was cut back by 5 bases and J by 5 bases. For the CDR3, the DNA is TGTGCCAGCAGTATACGGGACAGGGGGCCTAACGAGCAGTACTTC. Translating gives CASSIRDRGPNEQYF.

V gene TRBV30 combines with J gene TRBJ2-7, with 9 bases identical to TRBD1. V was clipped by 8 bases and J by 6 bases; unmatched bases: 11. The V gene's germline CDR1 is GTSNPN and CDR2 SVGIG (reference sequence). This CDR3 contains 13 residues. The CDR3 loop is CARGDRAQGEQYF. The CDR3 DNA sequence: TGTGCCCGGGGGGACAGGGCCCAGGGCGAGCAGTACTTC.

This clone has only a few counts. The chain employs TRBV4-1 and TRBJ2-4; TRBD1 might be the D (5 bases). The V end lost 1 base, the J end lost 4 bases, and 11 bases lay between the germline ends. This CDR3 is 15 amino acids long. CDR1 MGHRA and CDR2 YSYEKL come from the germline V gene. CDR3 DNA sequence: TGCGCCAGCAGCCAAGTCCCGCAGGGAAAAAACATTCAGTACTTC. Translating gives CASSQVPQGKNIQYF.

The J gene is TRBJ1-1, the V gene TRBV2; D call uncertain. The CDR3 sequence is 13 residues long. CDR1 is SNHLY and CDR2 is FYNNEI in the germline V gene. V lost 5 bases, J lost 6 bases, and 13 bases lay in between. Here the CDR3 DNA reads TGTGCCAGCAGTCAACACGTGAGCGCTGAAGCTTTCTTT. This encodes CASSQHVSAEAFF.

This clone was seen only a few times. This chain uses TRBV14 with TRBJ1-4; 9 bases line up with TRBD1. This CDR3 contains 16 residues. From germline, CDR1 is SGHDN and CDR2 FVKESK. V shed 4 bases and J 6 bases; nucleotides not matched to a gene: 9. CDR3 sequence reads: CASSPLTGGLDEKLFF. The CDR3 DNA reads as TGTGCCAGCAGCCCGCTAACAGGGGGCTTGGATGAAAAACTGTTTTTT.

V gene TRBV5-6 combines with J gene TRBJ2-1, with D hard to call. Germline V lookup: CDR1 SGHDT, CDR2 YYEEEE. Trimming took 4 bases from V and 4 from J, leaving 21 bases between them. CDR3 length equals 17 residues. DNA for the CDR3: TGTGCCAGCAGCCTCCCCTCGACCGCGGCCCCTTACAATGAGCAGTTCTTC. It yields the protein CASSLPSTAAPYNEQFF.

This clone was seen a few times. The chain has TRBV7-2 and TRBJ2-5, with 7 bases identical to TRBD2. This CDR3 has 13 amino acids. Germline V gene sequence: CDR1 SGHTA, CDR2 FQGNSA. V was clipped by 10 bases and J by 5 bases; unmatched bases: 10. The CDR3: CATSPGGGETQYF. The CDR3, as DNA: TGTGCCACCTCACCGGGGGGAGGGGAGACCCAGTACTTC.

The chain combines TRBV6-5 with TRBJ2-5; 8 bases map to TRBD1. V trimming: 5 bases; J trimming: 5 bases; junction bases outside the gene matches: 4. The length of the CDR3 is 13 residues. CDR1 and CDR2 (germline): MNHEY, SVGAGI. The DNA for the CDR3 is TGTGCCAGCAGTCCCAGACAGGGGGAGACCCAGTACTTC. It is translated as CASSPRQGETQYF.